This T cell receptor beta chain was recorded in a study of T cell responses to AZD1222 COVID-19 vaccine. Study observations and caveats: Variant regions that are unmutated are reportedly the target of nearly half of spike-specific TCRs. Vaccine-associated CD4 TCRs ranged over spike, dominating at 160-218 and 743-854. Spike-specific TCR depth and breadth grew after two AZD1222 doses.

The germline CDR1 and CDR2 sequences are GTSNPN and SVGIG (reference sequence). The CDR3 is 14 amino acids. The V end was cut by 5 bases, the J end by 4 bases, with 15 bases between. This table comes from immunoSEQ multiplex PCR, and its TCRdb copy is limited to in-frame clones, with some not included. The data contain 140,000 or so clones, over 75% of them singletons. The count of this clone is one. Its antigen is unknown. The rearrangement links TRBV30 to TRBJ2-1; D ambiguous. This sample comprised peripheral blood, obtained 28 days after the second dose of the MenACWY control vaccine. This TCR derives from an adult who received the MenACWY meningococcal vaccine as a control. The DNA for the CDR3 is TGTGCCTGGGTCCCGACTTACCCGTACAATGAGCAGTTCTTC. This codes for CAWVPTYPYNEQFF.